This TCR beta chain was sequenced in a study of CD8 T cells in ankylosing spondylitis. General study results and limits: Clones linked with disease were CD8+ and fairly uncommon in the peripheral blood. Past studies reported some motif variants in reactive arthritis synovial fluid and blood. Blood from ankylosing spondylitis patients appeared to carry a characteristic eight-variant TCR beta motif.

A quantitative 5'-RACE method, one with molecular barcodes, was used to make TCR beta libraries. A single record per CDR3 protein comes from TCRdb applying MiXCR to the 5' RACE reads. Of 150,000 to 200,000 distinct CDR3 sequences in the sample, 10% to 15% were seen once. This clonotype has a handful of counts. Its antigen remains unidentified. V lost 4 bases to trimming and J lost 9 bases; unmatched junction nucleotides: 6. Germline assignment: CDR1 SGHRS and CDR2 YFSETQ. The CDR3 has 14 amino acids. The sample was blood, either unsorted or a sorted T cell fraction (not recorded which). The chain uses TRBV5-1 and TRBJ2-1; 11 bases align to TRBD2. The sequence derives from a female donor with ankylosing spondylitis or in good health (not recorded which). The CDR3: CASSGTSGSSEQFF. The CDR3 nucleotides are TGCGCCAGCAGCGGTACTAGCGGGAGTAGTGAGCAGTTCTTC.